Sequencing of this T cell receptor beta chain was carried out in a study of blood T cell repertoires in COVID-19 (dated by TCRdb to about 2020). In terms of the full investigation: The collaborator samples originated in the United States, Italy and Spain and spanned the acute and convalescent phases of COVID-19. The material from the prospective study consisted of cDNA or gDNA derived from T cells, B-cell-depleted T cells, or PBMCs. Deeply sampled blood TCRbeta repertoires from subjects exposed to, actively infected with, or recovered from COVID-19 were included in the dataset. The repertoires were released in a freely available public database meant as a resource for research on the immune response to SARS-CoV-2. The samples were drawn from the first 160 participants of the ongoing ImmuneRACE study and from roughly 1,300 subjects provided by 6 global collaborators. The sample metadata nearly always contained a de-identified subject ID, COVID-19 status, age in years and sex. Where HLA class I and class II types were available, the types were taken from metadata supplied by the sample provider, not from assay-based typing. Results the study describes overall, beyond this receptor: The amount of clinical and demographic metadata varied by source and participant and was provided uncurated.

The immunoSEQ Assay, a bias-controlled multiplex PCR, was used to amplify TCRbeta CDR3 regions from genomic DNA. Regarding the original processing steps: The number of nucleated cells in each sample was estimated from the amplification of reference gene primers within the assay. To quantify the absolute abundance of each unique TCRbeta CDR3 rearrangement, sequence reads were collapsed and filtered. For each sample, productive Simpson clonality was calculated as the square root of Simpson's diversity index across productive rearrangements. TCRdb mirrors the immuneACCESS table, restricted to in-frame sequences. Some clones are absent from its copies; in checked studies, under half trace to an unresolved V gene, and the reason for the others is unknown. The DNA gave D and trimming, while V, J and clone size come from that table. This sample holds around 260,000 clones; more than 80% were observed only once. 1.1% of the sample lies in the top ten.

As for this clone: What antigen it recognizes has not been identified. Within one base of it there is no much larger clone, and no base qualities were kept.

V is shortened by 4 bases, J by 3 bases, and the region joining them spans 10 bases. From the germline V gene, CDR1 is SGDLS and CDR2 is YYNGEE. The CDR3 starts with the cysteine, ends with the phenylalanine, and has 14 residues. Only the CDR3 region is kept as DNA, spanning 42 bases read in frame from base 1. Participants in the prospective study were aged roughly 18 to 89 years, lived in some 24 United States geographic areas, and enrolled through a virtual design. In the prospective study, cohorts were assigned on the basis of participant-reported clinical history obtained from a screening survey and a study questionnaire. Recovered participants in ImmuneRACE Cohort 3 were defined as having two consecutive negative NP/OP PCR tests, clearance from a healthcare professional, or resolution of symptoms. In the prospective study, whole blood, serum and a nasopharyngeal or oropharyngeal swab were collected from each participant by mobile phlebotomists. Prospective study participants could optionally give additional blood draws and questionnaires over an approximately two-month period. Blood samples from the prospective study were shipped frozen or at room temperature prior to DNA extraction.

The chain is made from TRBV9 and TRBJ2-2; the D gene is unclear. The TCR comes from a woman in her thirties who had recovered from COVID-19. The sequenced sample consisted of PBMCs or T cells enriched from blood (not recorded which). The CDR3 region reads CASSSEPDTGELFF. The DNA sequence reads TGTGCCAGCAGCTCTGAACCGGACACCGGGGAGCTGTTTTTT.